Below, 22 T cell receptor beta chains from the same sample are listed, as sequenced in a study of regulatory T cells in long-lasting Graves disease (dated by TCRdb to the early 2020s). Library method: multiplex PCR. TCRdb lists the instrument as Illumina HiSeq 4000. TCR beta libraries were built with iRepertoire HTBI primers and Arm-PCR amplification of CDR3 regions. TCRdb handled the public reads itself, with Q25 trimming in fastp and clone calling in MiXCR, and kept productive beta chains. Records with the same CDR3 protein are collapsed into one entry carrying the most frequent genes and DNA. Counted in this sample were around 450,000 distinct CDR3 sequences; 15% of them appeared once. The ten largest clonotypes hold about 7.6% of the sample. The time point label, read with the paper, signifies: newly diagnosed GD, antithyroid drugs for less than 3 months. For both TCR sequencing and RNA sequencing, RNA was extracted from PBMCs using TRIzol.

This sample was also put to use in a study of T cells in Graves' hyperthyroidism and ophthalmopathy.

This specimen consisted of peripheral blood mononuclear cells (PBMCs), obtained at new diagnosis, from a patient treated with antithyroid drugs. These receptors were taken from a woman in her thirties or forties with Graves disease. Donor details come from another sample of the same person, matched by shared clones.

This clonotype appeared a few times. The J gene is TRBJ2-7, the V gene TRBV6-5; D gene uncertain. CDR3 length: 12 amino acids. CDR1 MNHEY and CDR2 SVGAGI come from the germline V gene. V gave up 0 bases and J gave up 2 bases, with 2 bases separating them. CDR3: CASSYSPYEQYF. CDR3 coding DNA: TGTGCCAGCAGTTACTCCCCCTACGAGCAGTACTTC.

The sample holds many counts of this clonotype. The gene calls are TRBV11-2 and TRBJ2-5; the match to TRBD1 covers 12 bases. This CDR3 has 16 amino acids. Germline values: CDR1 SGHAT, CDR2 FQNNGV. The V segment lost 3 bases and the J segment 4 bases; nucleotides outside the gene matches: 6. The DNA for the CDR3 is TGTGCCAGCAGCTTTGGGACAGGGGGCATTGGAGAGACCCAGTACTTC. This encodes CASSFGTGGIGETQYF. Together with reference TRBV11-2 and TRBJ2-5, the CDR3 gives the full variable domain: EAGVAQSPRYKIIEKRQSVAFWCNPISGHATLYWYQQILGQGPKLLIQFQNNGVVDDSQLPKDRFSAERLKGVDSTLKIQPAKLEDSAVYLCASSFGTGGIGETQYFGPGTRLLVL.

This clonotype has at least ten counts. This chain connects TRBV28 to TRBJ2-7; D tentatively reads TRBD1 or TRBD2 (5 bases each). Germline CDR1 reads MDHEN; CDR2 reads SYDVKM. The CDR3 spans 16 residues. With 4 bases removed from V and 0 bases from J, the gap between germline ends came to 16 bases. DNA for the CDR3: TGTGCCAGCAGTTCCAATTCGAGGGGTGGCTCCTACGAGCAGTACTTC. Protein sequence: CASSSNSRGGSYEQYF.

This clonotype occurred many times. The chain has TRBV12-3 or TRBV12-4 and TRBJ1-2; D may be TRBD1 (5 bases). This CDR3 comprises 13 residues. The V end lost 8 bases, the J end lost 6 bases, and 16 bases lay between the germline ends. The CDR3 reads CASSLGGLDGYTF. The DNA of the CDR3 is TGTGCCAGCTCCCTGGGGGGGTTGGATGGCTACACCTTC.

This clonotype was seen at least ten times. The CDR3 coding sequence is TGTGCCATCAGTGAGCGGGAGGGCGGAAATGAGCAGTTCTTC. It translates to CAISEREGGNEQFF. The chain links TRBV10-3 to TRBJ2-1; TRBD2 agrees at 8 bases. Germline CDR1 is ENHRY and CDR2 is SYGVKD. CDR3 length: 14 amino acids. Losses at the gene ends were 2 bases for V and 7 bases for J; bases not matched to a gene: 4.

Note on this clonotype: A single base separates this from a much larger clone, so it may be a read error. The V call is TRBV5-1, the J call TRBJ2-1; 8 bases are shared with TRBD2. The germline CDR1 and CDR2 sequences are SGHRS and YFSETQ. The CDR3 contains 14 residues. The CDR3 protein is CASSWGLEDNERFF. Written as DNA, the CDR3 is TGCGCCAGCAGCTGGGGACTAGAGGACAATGAGCGGTTCTTC.

This clonotype occurred many times. The chain employs TRBV2 and TRBJ1-1; 9 nucleotides agree with TRBD1. The V segment lost 1 base and the J segment 7 bases; nucleotides outside the gene matches: 4. The CDR3 has 14 residues. The germline V gene encodes CDR1 SNHLY and CDR2 FYNNEI. This chain's CDR3 is CASSEGGQGGEAFF. The CDR3 coding sequence is TGTGCCAGCAGTGAAGGGGGACAGGGTGGTGAAGCTTTCTTT.

In this sample, this clonotype turned up a few times. J is TRBJ2-7 and V is TRBV6-1; D gene unclear. V was cut by 6 bases and J by 6 bases, with 12 bases left in between. Germline CDR1 MNHNS, CDR2 SASEGT. This CDR3 spans 12 amino acids. The CDR3: CASSPVPREQYF. CDR3 nucleotide sequence: TGTGCCAGCAGCCCAGTGCCCCGCGAGCAGTACTTC.

This clonotype appeared many times. The CDR3 DNA sequence: TGTGCCACCAGCATGAGACTAGCGGGAGTTGAGACCCAGTACTTC. Its translation: CATSMRLAGVETQYF. This rearrangement joins TRBV15 to TRBJ2-5, with TRBD2 matching 12 bases. Germline-derived CDR1 and CDR2 are LNHNV and YYDKDF (reference sequence). This CDR3 has 15 amino acids. V gave up 4 bases and J gave up 5 bases; unmatched junction bases: 5.

This clonotype was picked up many times. This chain links TRBV7-2 with TRBJ2-3; TRBD2 agrees at 13 bases. Trimming at V came to 1 base and at J to 4 bases, leaving 2 bases not matched to a gene. Germline V gene data show CDR1 as SGHTA and CDR2 as FQGNSA. This CDR3 has 16 amino acids. DNA for the CDR3: TGTGCCAGCAGCTTAGGGGGGACTAGCGGGGCAGATACGCAGTATTTT. Protein: CASSLGGTSGADTQYF.

This clonotype was detected ten times or more. The J gene is TRBJ2-3, the V gene TRBV2, with D perhaps matching TRBD1 (8 bases). V was clipped by 5 bases and J by 0 bases, with 21 bases between them. CDR1 and CDR2 (germline): SNHLY, FYNNEI. CDR3 size: 18 residues. CDR3: CASSTDRGGGSSTDTQYF. The CDR3 nucleotides read TGTGCCAGCAGTACCGACAGGGGCGGGGGCTCCAGCACAGATACGCAGTATTTT.

A few counts support this clonotype. The chain uses TRBV20-1 and TRBJ2-3, with TRBD1 as a possible D gene (5 bases). V was trimmed by 4 bases and J by 2 bases, leaving 10 bases between them. The germline gives CDR1 DFQATT, CDR2 SNEGSKA (reference sequence). The CDR3 is made up of 13 amino acids. This CDR3 is CSATRGDTDTQYF. The CDR3 DNA follows: TGCAGTGCTACTAGGGGTGACACAGATACGCAGTATTTT.

Ten or more counts support this clonotype. CDR3 in DNA: TGTGCCAGCAGCTTAGGACTTCCGGGACTGTATAACAATGAGCAGTTCTTC. This encodes CASSLGLPGLYNNEQFF. V is TRBV11-1 and J is TRBJ2-1, with a possible D match to TRBD2 (6 bases). The CDR3 runs 17 residues. V was clipped by 1 base and J by 5 bases, with 18 bases between them. Germline V CDR1 and CDR2: SGHAT, FQDESV (reference sequence).

This clonotype appeared a few times. The chain has TRBV19 and TRBJ2-3; unclear D gene. Trimming cost V 4 bases and J 2 bases, with 10 bases left between them. Germline loops: CDR1 LNHDA, CDR2 SQIVND (reference sequence). The CDR3 has 14 residues. This chain's CDR3 is CASSKAVYTDTQYF. Here the CDR3 DNA reads TGTGCCAGTAGTAAGGCGGTTTACACAGATACGCAGTATTTT.

The rearrangement uses TRBV11-2 and TRBJ2-7, with 7 bases matching TRBD2. Germline assignment: CDR1 SGHAT and CDR2 FQNNGV. V was pared by 0 bases and J by 3 bases, with 11 bases of the junction left unmatched. CDR3 size: 17 residues. CDR3 residues: CASSLDILAQKNYEQYF. The CDR3 nucleotides are TGTGCCAGCAGCTTAGATATACTAGCGCAAAAAAACTACGAGCAGTACTTC.

The rearrangement joins TRBV9 to TRBJ2-1, with 10 bases fitting TRBD2. The length of the CDR3 is 15 residues. The V gene's germline CDR1 is SGDLS and CDR2 YYNGEE. J lost 4 bases, V lost 3 bases, and 4 bases had no gene match. The DNA for the CDR3 is TGTGCCAGCAGCGGACCGGGACTAGCGTACAATGAGCAGTTCTTC. This translates into CASSGPGLAYNEQFF.

This clonotype was observed many times. The rearrangement uses TRBV19 and TRBJ2-3; TRBD2 is a possible D gene (5 bases). Per the germline V gene, CDR1 is LNHDA and CDR2 is SQIVND (reference sequence). The CDR3 sequence is 16 residues long. V was clipped by 6 bases and J by 5 bases, with 21 bases between them. CDR3 amino acids: CASSKSIGLVLDTQYF. CDR3 in DNA: TGTGCCAGTAGCAAGAGCATAGGACTGGTCTTAGATACGCAGTATTTT.

The chain joins TRBV19 to TRBJ1-1; D gene ambiguous. Germline V CDR1 and CDR2: LNHDA, SQIVND (reference sequence). CDR3 size: 13 residues. Trimming took 3 bases from V and 6 from J, leaving 11 bases between them. The CDR3 nucleotides are TGTGCCAGTAGTATTGGCGCCGGGCCTGAAGCTTTCTTT. Translation gives CASSIGAGPEAFF.

The chain joins TRBV7-9 to TRBJ2-7, with D perhaps TRBD1 (5 bases). The CDR3 runs to 14 residues. V was pared by 5 bases and J by 1 base, with 12 bases between. Germline CDR1 is SEHNR and CDR2 is FQNEAQ (reference sequence). CDR3 nucleotides: TGTGCCAGCAGCCTCCAGACAGATTCCTACGAGCAGTACTTC. Residues: CASSLQTDSYEQYF.

In this sample, this clonotype turned up many times. The V call is TRBV7-8, the J call TRBJ2-1; TRBD2 matches at 7 bases. The CDR3 has 17 amino acids. From germline, CDR1 is SGHVS and CDR2 FQNEAQ. The trim removed 0 bases at V and 4 bases at J, leaving 9 bases unmatched. The CDR3 region is CASSLALSGGPYNEQFF. CDR3 DNA: TGTGCCAGCAGCTTAGCGCTCTCGGGAGGTCCTTACAATGAGCAGTTCTTC.

This chain joins TRBV12-3 or TRBV12-4 and TRBJ1-2; TRBD1 agrees at 10 bases. The CDR3 has 15 amino acids. V was pared by 5 bases and J by 1 base, with 4 bases of the junction left unmatched. This CDR3 is CASSRGQGINYGYTF. CDR3 DNA: TGTGCCAGCAGTCGGGGACAGGGGATTAACTATGGCTACACCTTC.

This clonotype was seen ten or more times. This chain uses TRBV12-3 or TRBV12-4 with TRBJ1-5; a weak D match, TRBD1 (5 bases). V was clipped by 6 bases and J by 4 bases, with 13 bases between them. The length of the CDR3 is 14 residues. The CDR3 sequence: CASSFQGGNQPQHF. The CDR3 bases are TGTGCCAGCAGCTTTCAGGGCGGGAATCAGCCCCAGCATTTT.